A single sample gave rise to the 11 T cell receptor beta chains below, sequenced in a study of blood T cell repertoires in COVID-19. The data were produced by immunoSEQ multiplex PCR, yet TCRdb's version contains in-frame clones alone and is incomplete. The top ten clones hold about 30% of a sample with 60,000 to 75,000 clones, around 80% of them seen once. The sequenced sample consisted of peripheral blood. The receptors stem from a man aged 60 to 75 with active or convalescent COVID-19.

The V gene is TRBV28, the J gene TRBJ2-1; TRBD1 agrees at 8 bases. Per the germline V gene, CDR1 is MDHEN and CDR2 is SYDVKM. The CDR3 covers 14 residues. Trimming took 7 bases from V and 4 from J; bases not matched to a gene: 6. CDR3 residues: CASTQDRAYNEQFF. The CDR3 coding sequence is TGTGCCAGCACCCAGGACAGGGCTTACAATGAGCAGTTCTTC.

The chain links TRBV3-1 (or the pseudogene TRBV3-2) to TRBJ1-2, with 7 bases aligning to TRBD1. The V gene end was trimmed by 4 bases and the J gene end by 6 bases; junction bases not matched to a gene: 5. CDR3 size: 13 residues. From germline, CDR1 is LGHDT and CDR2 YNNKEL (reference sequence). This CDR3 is CASSRTGGDGYTF. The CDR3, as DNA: TGTGCCAGCAGCCGGACAGGTGGGGATGGCTACACCTTC.

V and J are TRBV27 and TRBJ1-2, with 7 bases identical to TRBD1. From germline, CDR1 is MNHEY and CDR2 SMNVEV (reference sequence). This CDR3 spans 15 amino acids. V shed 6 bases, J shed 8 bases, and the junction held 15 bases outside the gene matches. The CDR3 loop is CASSLRDSSIWGYTF. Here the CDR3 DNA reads TGTGCCAGCAGCCTCCGGGACAGTTCTATCTGGGGCTACACCTTC.

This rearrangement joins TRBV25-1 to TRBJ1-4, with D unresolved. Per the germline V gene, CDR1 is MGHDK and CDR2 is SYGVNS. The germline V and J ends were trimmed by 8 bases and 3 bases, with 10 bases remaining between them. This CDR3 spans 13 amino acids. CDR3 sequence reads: CASHRSANEKLFF. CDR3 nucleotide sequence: TGTGCCAGCCACCGTTCGGCTAATGAAAAACTGTTTTTT.

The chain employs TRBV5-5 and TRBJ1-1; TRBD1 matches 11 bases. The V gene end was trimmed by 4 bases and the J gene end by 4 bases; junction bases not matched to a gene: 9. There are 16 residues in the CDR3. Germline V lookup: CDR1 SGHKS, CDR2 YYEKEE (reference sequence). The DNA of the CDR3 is TGTGCCAGCAGCCCCCCTTGGGACAGGGGGGGCACTGAAGCTTTCTTT. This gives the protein CASSPPWDRGGTEAFF.

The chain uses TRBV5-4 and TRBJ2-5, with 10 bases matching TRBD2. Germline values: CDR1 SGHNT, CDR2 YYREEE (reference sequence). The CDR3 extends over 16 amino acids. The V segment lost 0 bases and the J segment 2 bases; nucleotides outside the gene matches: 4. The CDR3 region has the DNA TGTGCCAGCAGCTTGGGAGGTAGCGGGGGGCAAGAGACCCAGTACTTC. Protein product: CASSLGGSGGQETQYF.

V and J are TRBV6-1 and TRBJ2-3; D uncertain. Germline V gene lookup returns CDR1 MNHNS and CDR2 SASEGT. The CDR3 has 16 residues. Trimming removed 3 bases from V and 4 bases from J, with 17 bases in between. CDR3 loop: CASSDPLRARPDTQYF. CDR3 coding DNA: TGTGCCAGCAGTGACCCCCTCAGAGCGCGCCCAGATACGCAGTATTTT.

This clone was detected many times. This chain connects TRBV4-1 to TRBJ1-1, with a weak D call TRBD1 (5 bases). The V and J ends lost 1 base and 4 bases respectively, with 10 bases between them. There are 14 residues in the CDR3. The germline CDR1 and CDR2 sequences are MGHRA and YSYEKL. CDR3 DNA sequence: TGCGCCAGCAGCCAAGCCCAGGGAGGCACTGAAGCTTTCTTT. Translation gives CASSQAQGGTEAFF.

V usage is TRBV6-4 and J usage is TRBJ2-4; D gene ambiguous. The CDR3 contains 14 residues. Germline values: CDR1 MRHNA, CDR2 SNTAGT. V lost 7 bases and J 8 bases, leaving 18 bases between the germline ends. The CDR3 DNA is TGTGCCAGCACCGTATTAGGCATCCAGGACATTCAGTACTTC. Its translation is CASTVLGIQDIQYF.

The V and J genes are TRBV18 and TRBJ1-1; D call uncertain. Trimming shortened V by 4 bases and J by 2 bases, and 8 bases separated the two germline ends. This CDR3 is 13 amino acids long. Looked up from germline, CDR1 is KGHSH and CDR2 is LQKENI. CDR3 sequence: CASSRDTNTEAFF. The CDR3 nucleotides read TGTGCCAGCTCACGTGACACAAACACTGAAGCTTTCTTT. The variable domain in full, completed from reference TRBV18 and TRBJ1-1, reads NAGVMQNPRHLVRRRGQEARLRCSPMKGHSHVYWYRQLPEEGLKFMVYLQKENIIDESGMPKERFSAEFPKEGPSILRIQQVVRGDSAAYFCASSRDTNTEAFFGQGTRLTVV.

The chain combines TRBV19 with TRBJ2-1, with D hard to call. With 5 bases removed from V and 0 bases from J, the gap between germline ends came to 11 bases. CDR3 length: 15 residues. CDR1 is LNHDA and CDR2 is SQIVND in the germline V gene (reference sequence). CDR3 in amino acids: CASSSPYFSYNEQFF. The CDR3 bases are TGTGCCAGTAGTTCCCCCTATTTCTCCTACAATGAGCAGTTCTTC.